These 25 T cell receptor beta chains share one sample of origin, sequenced in a study of follicular helper T cells after annual influenza vaccination. The time point here: 2015-2016 season, pre-vaccination. This table comes from immunoSEQ multiplex PCR, and its TCRdb copy is limited to in-frame clones, with some not included. The profile shows under 9,500 clones, 70% to 90% of them singletons. Sequences were derived from CXCR5+ CD38- circulating T follicular helper cells from blood, sampled on the day of influenza vaccination. Subset given: circulating Tfh, non-naive CD4+CXCR5+PD-1+ (ICOS+CD38+ or ICOS-CD38-). The receptor source for this set is an adult who received the influenza vaccine.

J is TRBJ2-7 and V is TRBV6-5; D remains unclear. The CDR3 runs to 12 residues. In germline, CDR1 is MNHEY, CDR2 SVGAGI. V was trimmed by 5 bases and J by 4 bases, leaving 9 bases between them. The CDR3, as DNA: TGTGCCAGCAGTCCAATAAAGTACGAGCAGTACTTC. As protein: CASSPIKYEQYF.

This chain links TRBV5-8 with TRBJ1-3; D is uncertain. The CDR3 extends over 15 amino acids. Germline CDR1 SGHTS, CDR2 YDEGEE. V dropped 5 bases and J dropped 4 bases, with 16 bases sitting between them. In DNA form, the CDR3 reads TGTGCCAGCAGGTCCACCGGGCCCCTGGGAAACACCATATATTTT. Translated: CASRSTGPLGNTIYF.

The CDR3 sequence is CASSLRRNTGELFF. CDR3 bases: TGTGCCAGCAGCTTACGTCGGAACACCGGGGAGCTGTTTTTT. The chain combines TRBV11-3 with TRBJ2-2; D is uncertain. CDR1 and CDR2 from the germline V gene are SGHNT and YENEEA. Trimming shortened V by 2 bases and J by 1 base, and 5 bases separated the two germline ends. The CDR3 spans 14 residues.

The chain uses TRBV5-4 and TRBJ2-1; TRBD2 matches 8 bases. Unmatched junction bases numbered 13, after V lost 4 bases and J lost 7 bases. The V gene's germline CDR1 is SGHNT and CDR2 YYREEE (reference sequence). This CDR3 spans 16 amino acids. CDR3 in amino acids: CASSVQSGGAVNEQFF. For the CDR3, the DNA is TGTGCCAGCAGCGTTCAATCCGGGGGGGCGGTTAATGAGCAGTTCTTC.

The chain uses TRBV7-2 and TRBJ1-3; possibly TRBD1 for D (6 bases). This CDR3 spans 16 amino acids. Germline lookup yields CDR1 SGHTA and CDR2 FQGNSA. V lost 5 bases and J lost 3, with 17 bases in between. This chain's CDR3 is CASSPQVQGYGNTIYF. The CDR3 DNA reads TGTGCCAGCAGCCCCCAAGTACAGGGTTATGGAAACACCATATATTTT.

In this sample, this clone turned up a few times. The chain is built from TRBV5-1 and TRBJ2-7, with 7 bases lining up with TRBD1. CDR3 length: 15 amino acids. CDR1 and CDR2 from the germline V gene are SGHRS and YFSETQ. The junction had 16 bases not matched to a gene; V was cut back by 7 bases and J by 6 bases. The CDR3 loop reads CASYAEPTGVVEQYF. The DNA for the CDR3 is TGCGCCAGCTATGCTGAACCAACAGGGGTAGTCGAGCAGTACTTC.

The chain joins TRBV7-3 to TRBJ2-1; unclear D gene. The CDR3 length is 14 residues. Germline V gives CDR1 SGHTA, CDR2 FQGTGA. The V and J ends lost 1 base and 9 bases respectively, with 13 bases between them. In nucleotides, the CDR3 is TGTGCCAGCAGCTTAAACCTGGGCGGCAGTGAGCAGTTCTTC. It is translated as CASSLNLGGSEQFF.

The gene calls are TRBV11-1 and TRBJ2-2, with TRBD1 matching 8 bases. Unmatched junction bases numbered 7, after V lost 4 bases and J lost 6 bases. The length of the CDR3 is 15 residues. Germline V gene lookup returns CDR1 SGHAT and CDR2 FQDESV (reference sequence). Here the CDR3 reads CASSSRQGSAGELFF. CDR3 in DNA: TGTGCCAGCAGCTCAAGACAGGGGTCGGCCGGGGAGCTGTTTTTT.

V is TRBV6-1 and J is TRBJ2-4; TRBD1 might be the D (6 bases). V was shortened by 4 bases and J by 8 bases, with 12 bases between the two germline ends. The CDR3 runs 13 residues. Germline V CDR1 and CDR2: MNHNS, SASEGT. The chain's CDR3 is CASSVLRGDIQYF. In DNA, the CDR3 is TGTGCCAGCAGTGTACTCAGGGGAGACATTCAGTACTTC.

This chain links TRBV11-1 with TRBJ2-7; 11 nucleotides align to TRBD1. V shed 5 bases and J 5 bases; nucleotides not matched to a gene: 5. Looked up from germline, CDR1 is SGHAT and CDR2 is FQDESV (reference sequence). There are 14 residues in the CDR3. The CDR3 sequence is CASSRGQGAHEQYF. For the CDR3, the DNA is TGTGCCAGCAGCCGTGGACAGGGGGCCCACGAGCAGTACTTC. Full variable domain (missing parts from reference TRBV11-1 and TRBJ2-7): EAEVAQSPRYKITEKSQAVAFWCDPISGHATLYWYRQILGQGPELLVQFQDESVVDDSQLPKDRFSAERLKGVDSTLKIQPAELGDSAMYLCASSRGQGAHEQYFGPGTRLTVT.

V gene TRBV5-4 combines with J gene TRBJ1-1, with no clear D. CDR3 length equals 14 residues. Germline loops: CDR1 SGHNT, CDR2 YYREEE (reference sequence). The germline V and J ends were trimmed by 4 bases and 1 base, with 11 bases remaining between them. CDR3 DNA: TGTGCCAGCAGCCCCATAGACTCGAACACTGAAGCTTTCTTT. This translates into CASSPIDSNTEAFF.

This chain joins TRBV19 and TRBJ1-4; no reliable D call. The CDR3 loop spans 13 amino acids. Germline values: CDR1 LNHDA, CDR2 SQIVND (reference sequence). The V end lost 7 bases, the J end lost 6 bases, and 12 bases lay between the germline ends. The CDR3 is CASTTREDEKLFF. The CDR3 DNA sequence: TGTGCCAGTACCACGAGGGAGGATGAAAAACTGTTTTTT.

This clone was found once. V gene TRBV25-1 combines with J gene TRBJ2-5, with a weak D call TRBD1 (6 bases). Germline CDR1 and CDR2: MGHDK and SYGVNS. Trimming shortened V by 1 base and J by 0 bases, and 15 bases separated the two germline ends. The CDR3 runs to 17 residues. The CDR3 reads CASSELDGGEDQETQYF. The DNA for the CDR3 is TGTGCCAGCAGTGAATTAGATGGGGGCGAAGACCAAGAGACCCAGTACTTC.

The genes are TRBV30 and TRBJ1-6; D may be TRBD1 (5 bases). The CDR3 has 15 residues. CDR1 and CDR2 (germline): GTSNPN, SVGIG (reference sequence). Trimming left V 0 bases short and J 4 bases short, with 10 bases between. The CDR3 DNA follows: TGTGCCTGGAGTGTTGGGACGGATTATAATTCACCCCTCCACTTT. It yields the protein CAWSVGTDYNSPLHF.

The chain joins TRBV30 to TRBJ2-3; weak D call: TRBD1 (6 bases). The CDR3 runs to 12 residues. CDR1 GTSNPN and CDR2 SVGIG come from the germline V gene (reference sequence). Trimming removed 3 bases at V and 5 bases at J, with 9 bases between. CDR3 loop: CAWRGAGDTQYF. CDR3 coding DNA: TGTGCCTGGAGGGGGGCCGGAGATACGCAGTATTTT. Filled out from reference TRBV30 and TRBJ2-3, the complete variable domain reads SQTIHQWPATLVQPVGSPLSLECTVEGTSNPNLYWYRQAAGRGLQLLFYSVGIGQISSEVPQNLSASRPQDRQFILSSKKLLLSDSGFYLCAWRGAGDTQYFGPGTRLTVL.

The chain uses TRBV25-1 and TRBJ2-3; possibly TRBD1 for D (5 bases). The CDR3 has 14 residues. The V end lost 2 bases, the J end lost 5 bases, and 11 bases lay between the germline ends. Germline lookup yields CDR1 MGHDK and CDR2 SYGVNS. The DNA for the CDR3 is TGTGCCAGCAGTGAAGGACAAGGGGTAGATACGCAGTATTTT. Translating it yields CASSEGQGVDTQYF.

The chain carries TRBV9 and TRBJ2-3, with TRBD2 identical over 8 bases. The germline CDR1 and CDR2 sequences are SGDLS and YYNGEE. The ends lost 0 bases at V and 6 bases at J; junction bases unmatched: 9. This CDR3 has 16 residues. The CDR3 here is CASSVVVAGYADTQYF. CDR3 DNA: TGTGCCAGCAGCGTAGTGGTAGCGGGGTATGCTGATACGCAGTATTTT.

In this sample, this clone turned up a few times. This chain uses TRBV5-4 with TRBJ2-2; the match to TRBD2 covers 9 bases. The V gene's germline CDR1 is SGHNT and CDR2 YYREEE (reference sequence). The CDR3 length is 15 residues. The ends lost 0 bases at V and 7 bases at J; junction bases unmatched: 4. The CDR3 sequence: CASSLEAGGLGELFF. The CDR3 DNA reads as TGTGCCAGCAGCTTGGAAGCGGGGGGCCTCGGGGAGCTGTTTTTT.

V usage is TRBV5-6 and J usage is TRBJ2-7, with D tentatively TRBD1 (6 bases). The V gene lost 1 base and the J gene lost 7 bases, with 12 bases spanning the gap. The CDR3 is 13 residues long. The V gene's germline CDR1 is SGHDT and CDR2 YYEEEE. The CDR3 DNA sequence: TGTGCCAGCAGCTTGCGTCAGGGGACGGAGCAGTACTTC. Translating it yields CASSLRQGTEQYF.

The chain combines TRBV30 with TRBJ2-1; 7 positions match TRBD2. CDR1 and CDR2 from the germline V gene are GTSNPN and SVGIG (reference sequence). This CDR3 has 14 amino acids. V trimming: 2 bases; J trimming: 4 bases; junction bases outside the gene matches: 5. The CDR3 DNA follows: TGTGCCTGGAGTCGGAGCGGGGCTTACAATGAGCAGTTCTTC. It specifies CAWSRSGAYNEQFF.

The rearrangement joins TRBV6-6 to TRBJ2-7; TRBD1 aligns across 8 bases. The germline V gene has CDR1 MNHNY and CDR2 SVGAGI (reference sequence). There are 15 residues in the CDR3. V dropped 6 bases and J dropped 1; count of bases not matched to a gene: 8. The CDR3: CASSRMGQVSYEQYF. CDR3 coding DNA: TGTGCCAGCAGCCGCATGGGACAGGTATCCTACGAGCAGTACTTC.

The V and J genes are TRBV11-3 and TRBJ2-1; D is uncertain. With 0 bases removed from V and 0 bases from J, the gap between germline ends came to 6 bases. CDR3 length: 15 amino acids. The germline gives CDR1 SGHNT, CDR2 YENEEA. This CDR3 is CASSLELSSYNEQFF. CDR3 sequence (DNA): TGTGCCAGCAGCTTAGAGCTAAGCTCCTACAATGAGCAGTTCTTC.

The V call is TRBV2, the J call TRBJ1-3; perhaps TRBD1 as D (5 bases). The CDR3 consists of 15 residues. The germline CDR1 and CDR2 sequences are SNHLY and FYNNEI. Trimming took 6 bases from V and 2 from J, leaving 14 bases between them. In DNA form, the CDR3 reads TGTGCCAGCAGCCGAACGGGGGGGGCTGGAAACACCATATATTTT. Translating it yields CASSRTGGAGNTIYF.

The V gene is TRBV5-1, the J gene TRBJ1-4, with TRBD1 identical over 8 bases. The CDR3 has 14 amino acids. V lost 7 bases to trimming and J lost 8 bases; unmatched junction nucleotides: 10. Germline assignment: CDR1 SGHRS and CDR2 YFSETQ. The CDR3 nucleotides are TGCGCCAGCGGACGGGACAGGCCAGGCGAAAAACTGTTTTTT. Protein: CASGRDRPGEKLFF.

The chain links TRBV7-2 to TRBJ1-1; D remains ambiguous. This CDR3 has 13 residues. V was trimmed by 3 bases and J by 5 bases, leaving 10 bases between them. The germline CDR1 and CDR2 sequences are SGHTA and FQGNSA. The CDR3 is CASSFTIGTEAFF. In nucleotides, the CDR3 is TGTGCCAGCAGCTTTACCATCGGTACTGAAGCTTTCTTT.